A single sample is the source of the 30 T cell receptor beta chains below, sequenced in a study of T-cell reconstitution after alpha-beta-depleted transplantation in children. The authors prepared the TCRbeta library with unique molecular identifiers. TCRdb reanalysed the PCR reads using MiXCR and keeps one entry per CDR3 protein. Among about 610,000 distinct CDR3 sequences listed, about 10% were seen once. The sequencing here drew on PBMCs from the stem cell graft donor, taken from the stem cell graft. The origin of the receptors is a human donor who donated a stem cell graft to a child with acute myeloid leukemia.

The CDR3: CASSLLAGDAGELFF. CDR3 coding DNA: TGTGCCAGCAGCTTATTAGCGGGAGACGCCGGGGAGCTGTTTTTT. This chain joins TRBV7-2 and TRBJ2-2; 9 bases line up with TRBD2. The CDR3 sequence is 15 residues long. CDR1 and CDR2 from the germline V gene are SGHTA and FQGNSA. Losses at the gene ends were 2 bases for V and 6 bases for J; bases not matched to a gene: 4.

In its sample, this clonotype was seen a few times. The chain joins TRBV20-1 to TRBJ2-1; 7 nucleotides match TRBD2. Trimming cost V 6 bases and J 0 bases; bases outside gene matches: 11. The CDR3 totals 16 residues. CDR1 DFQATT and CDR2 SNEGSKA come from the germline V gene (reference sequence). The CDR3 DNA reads TGCAGTGCGCAACTAGCGTTCCCGAGCTCCTACAATGAGCAGTTCTTC. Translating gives CSAQLAFPSSYNEQFF.

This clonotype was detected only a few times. CDR3 nucleotides: TGCAGTGCACCTCTCCTCCCGGGAGGGGCAGATACGCAGTATTTT. It codes for CSAPLLPGGADTQYF. V is TRBV20-1 and J is TRBJ2-3; 8 bases match TRBD2. Germline lookup yields CDR1 DFQATT and CDR2 SNEGSKA (reference sequence). CDR3 length: 15 amino acids. The V segment lost 6 bases and the J segment 4 bases; nucleotides outside the gene matches: 12.

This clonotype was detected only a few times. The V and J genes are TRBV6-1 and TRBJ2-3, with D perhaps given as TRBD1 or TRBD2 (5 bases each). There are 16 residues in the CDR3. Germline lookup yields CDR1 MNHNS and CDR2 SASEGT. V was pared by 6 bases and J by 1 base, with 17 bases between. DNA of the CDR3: TGTGCCAGCAGCCCCCTCGGGGCGGGTGGCACAGATACGCAGTATTTT. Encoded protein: CASSPLGAGGTDTQYF.

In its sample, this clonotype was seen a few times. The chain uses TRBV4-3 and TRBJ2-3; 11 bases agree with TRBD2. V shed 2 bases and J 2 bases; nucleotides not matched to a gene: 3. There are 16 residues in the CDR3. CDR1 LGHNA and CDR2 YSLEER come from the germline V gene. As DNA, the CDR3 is TGCGCCAGCAGCCAACGACTAGCGGGGAACACAGATACGCAGTATTTT. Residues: CASSQRLAGNTDTQYF.

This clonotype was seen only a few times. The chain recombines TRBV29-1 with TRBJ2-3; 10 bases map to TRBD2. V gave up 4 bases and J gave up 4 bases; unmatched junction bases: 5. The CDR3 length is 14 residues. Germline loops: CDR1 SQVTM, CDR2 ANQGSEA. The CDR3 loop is CSVAGLASPDTQYF. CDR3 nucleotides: TGCAGCGTTGCGGGACTAGCGAGCCCAGATACGCAGTATTTT.

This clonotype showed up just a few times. The CDR3 DNA reads as TGTGCCTGGAGTGTAGTCGGGGAATCCCATGGCTACACCTTC. Encoded protein: CAWSVVGESHGYTF. The gene calls are TRBV30 and TRBJ1-2, with D hard to call. The V and J ends lost 0 bases and 6 bases respectively, with 14 bases between them. Germline lookup yields CDR1 GTSNPN and CDR2 SVGIG (reference sequence). There are 14 residues in the CDR3.

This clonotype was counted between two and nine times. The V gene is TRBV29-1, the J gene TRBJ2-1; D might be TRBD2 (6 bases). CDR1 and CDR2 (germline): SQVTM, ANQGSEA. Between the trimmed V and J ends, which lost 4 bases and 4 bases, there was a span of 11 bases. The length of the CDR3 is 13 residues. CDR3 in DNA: TGCAGCGTTGGAACTAGCTTGTACAATGAGCAGTTCTTC. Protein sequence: CSVGTSLYNEQFF.

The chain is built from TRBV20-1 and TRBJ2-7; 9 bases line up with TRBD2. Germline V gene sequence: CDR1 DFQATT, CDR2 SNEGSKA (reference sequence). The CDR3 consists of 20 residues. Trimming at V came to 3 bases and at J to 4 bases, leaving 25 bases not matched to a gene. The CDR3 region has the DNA TGCAGTGCTAGCCTAGCGGGGTCGGCCCATTCCCCTCAGTGGATATACGAGCAGTACTTC. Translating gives CSASLAGSAHSPQWIYEQYF.

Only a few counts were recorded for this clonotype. DNA for the CDR3: TGCAGTGCTGGGGGGGACAGGCTAGACCCTGCAGAGCAGTTCTTC. It specifies CSAGGDRLDPAEQFF. The V call is TRBV20-1, the J call TRBJ2-1; maybe TRBD1 (8 bases). CDR3 length: 15 residues. V was clipped by 5 bases and J by 10 bases, with 24 bases between them. CDR1 DFQATT and CDR2 SNEGSKA come from the germline V gene (reference sequence).

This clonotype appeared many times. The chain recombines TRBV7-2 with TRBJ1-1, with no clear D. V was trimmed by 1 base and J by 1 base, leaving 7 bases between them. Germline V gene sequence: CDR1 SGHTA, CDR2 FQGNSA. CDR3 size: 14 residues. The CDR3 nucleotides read TGTGCCAGCAGCTTAGTCATGGGGAACACTGAAGCTTTCTTT. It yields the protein CASSLVMGNTEAFF.

CDR3 coding DNA: TGCGCCAGCGCACTTGATAAACCGGGCCGGGAAGAAGCTTTCTTT. Protein sequence: CASALDKPGREEAFF. J is TRBJ1-1 and V is TRBV5-1; D is undetermined. Trimming removed 7 bases from V and 8 bases from J, with 24 bases in between. There are 15 residues in the CDR3. CDR1 and CDR2 (germline): SGHRS, YFSETQ.

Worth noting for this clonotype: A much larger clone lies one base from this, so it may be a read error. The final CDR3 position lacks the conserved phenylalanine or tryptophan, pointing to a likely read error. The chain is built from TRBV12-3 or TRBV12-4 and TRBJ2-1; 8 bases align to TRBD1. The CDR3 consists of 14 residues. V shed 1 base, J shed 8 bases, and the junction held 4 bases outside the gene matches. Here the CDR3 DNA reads TGTGCCAGCAGTTTAGGTACAGGGGGTGATGAGCAGTTCTCC. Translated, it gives CASSLGTGGDEQFS.

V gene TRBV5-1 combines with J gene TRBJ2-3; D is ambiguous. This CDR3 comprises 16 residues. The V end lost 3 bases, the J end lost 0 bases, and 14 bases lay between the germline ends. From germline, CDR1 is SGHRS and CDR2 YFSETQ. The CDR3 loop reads CASSSRDLLSTDTQYF. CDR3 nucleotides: TGCGCCAGCAGCTCCCGAGATCTTCTTAGCACAGATACGCAGTATTTT.

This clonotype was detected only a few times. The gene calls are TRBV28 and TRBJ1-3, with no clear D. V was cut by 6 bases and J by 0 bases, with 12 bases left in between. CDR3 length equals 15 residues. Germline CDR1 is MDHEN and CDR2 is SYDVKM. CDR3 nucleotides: TGTGCCAGCAGCTTTAGCGGGTTCTCTGGAAACACCATATATTTT. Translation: CASSFSGFSGNTIYF.

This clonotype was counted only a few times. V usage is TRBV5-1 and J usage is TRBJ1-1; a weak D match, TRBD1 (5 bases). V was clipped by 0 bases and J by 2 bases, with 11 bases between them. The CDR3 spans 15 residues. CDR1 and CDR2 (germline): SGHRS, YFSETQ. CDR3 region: CASSLENRLNTEAFF. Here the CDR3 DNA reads TGCGCCAGCAGCTTGGAGAACAGGTTAAACACTGAAGCTTTCTTT.

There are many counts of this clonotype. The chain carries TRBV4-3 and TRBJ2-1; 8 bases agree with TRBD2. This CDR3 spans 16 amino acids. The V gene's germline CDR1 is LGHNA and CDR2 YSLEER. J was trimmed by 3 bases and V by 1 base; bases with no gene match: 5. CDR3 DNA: TGCGCCAGCAGCCAAGTCGGAGCGGGAGTCTACAATGAGCAGTTCTTC. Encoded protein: CASSQVGAGVYNEQFF.

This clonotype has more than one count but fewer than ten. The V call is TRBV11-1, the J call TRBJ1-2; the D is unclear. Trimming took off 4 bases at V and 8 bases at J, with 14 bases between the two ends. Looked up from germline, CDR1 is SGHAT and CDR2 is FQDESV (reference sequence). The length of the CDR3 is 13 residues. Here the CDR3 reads CASSYTDSSGYTF. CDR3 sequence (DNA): TGTGCCAGCAGCTATACAGATTCGAGCGGCTACACCTTC.

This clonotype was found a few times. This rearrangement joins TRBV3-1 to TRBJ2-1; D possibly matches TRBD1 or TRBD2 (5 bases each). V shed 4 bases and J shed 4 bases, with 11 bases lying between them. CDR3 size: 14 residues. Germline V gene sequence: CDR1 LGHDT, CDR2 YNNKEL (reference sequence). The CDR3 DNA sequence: TGTGCCAGCAGCCGAGGGGCTGAATACAATGAGCAGTTCTTC. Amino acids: CASSRGAEYNEQFF.

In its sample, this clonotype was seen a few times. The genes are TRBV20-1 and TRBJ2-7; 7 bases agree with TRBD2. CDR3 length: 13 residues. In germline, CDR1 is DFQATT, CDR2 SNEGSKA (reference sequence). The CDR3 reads CGVRGSLAYEQYF. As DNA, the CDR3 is TGCGGGGTACGCGGGAGCCTCGCCTACGAGCAGTACTTC.

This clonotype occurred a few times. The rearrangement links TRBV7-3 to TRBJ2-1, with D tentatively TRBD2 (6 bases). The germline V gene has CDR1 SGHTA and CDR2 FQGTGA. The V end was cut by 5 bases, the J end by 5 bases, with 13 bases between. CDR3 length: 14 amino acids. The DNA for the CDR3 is TGTGCCAGCAGCCGGGGGACGGTGGACAATGAGCAGTTCTTC. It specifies CASSRGTVDNEQFF.

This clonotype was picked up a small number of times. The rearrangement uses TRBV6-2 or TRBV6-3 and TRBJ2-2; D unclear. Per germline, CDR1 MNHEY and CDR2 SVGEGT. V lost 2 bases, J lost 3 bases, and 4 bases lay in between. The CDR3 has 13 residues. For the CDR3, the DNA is TGTGCCAGCAGTTACGACCACACCGGGGAGCTGTTTTTT. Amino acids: CASSYDHTGELFF.

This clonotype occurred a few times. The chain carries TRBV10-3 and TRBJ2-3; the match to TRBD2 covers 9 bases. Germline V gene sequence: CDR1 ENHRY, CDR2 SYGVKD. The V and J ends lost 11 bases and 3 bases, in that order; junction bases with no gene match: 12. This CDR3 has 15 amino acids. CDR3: CASRGGSGGTDTQYF. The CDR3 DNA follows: TGTGCCTCCAGAGGGGGGAGCGGGGGGACAGATACGCAGTATTTT.

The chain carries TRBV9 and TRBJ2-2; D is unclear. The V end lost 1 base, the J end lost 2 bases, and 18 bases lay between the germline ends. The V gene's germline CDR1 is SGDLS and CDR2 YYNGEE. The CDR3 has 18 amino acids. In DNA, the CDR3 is TGTGCCAGCAGCGTAACCGATCCCCTTAGTAGAAACACCGGGGAGCTGTTTTTT. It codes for CASSVTDPLSRNTGELFF.

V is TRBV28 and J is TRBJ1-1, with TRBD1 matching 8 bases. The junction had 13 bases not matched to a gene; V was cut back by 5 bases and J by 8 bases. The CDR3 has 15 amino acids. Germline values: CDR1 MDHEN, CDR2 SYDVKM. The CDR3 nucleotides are TGTGCCAGCAGTCTTTCTACAGGGGGTGCCTGGGAAGCTTTCTTT. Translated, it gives CASSLSTGGAWEAFF.

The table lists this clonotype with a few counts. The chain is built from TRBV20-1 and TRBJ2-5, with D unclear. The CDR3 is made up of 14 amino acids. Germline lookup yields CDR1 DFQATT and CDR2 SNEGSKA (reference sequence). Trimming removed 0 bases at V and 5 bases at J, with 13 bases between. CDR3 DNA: TGCAGTGCTAGAGATTTTCGCTTCATCGAGACCCAGTACTTC. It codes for CSARDFRFIETQYF.

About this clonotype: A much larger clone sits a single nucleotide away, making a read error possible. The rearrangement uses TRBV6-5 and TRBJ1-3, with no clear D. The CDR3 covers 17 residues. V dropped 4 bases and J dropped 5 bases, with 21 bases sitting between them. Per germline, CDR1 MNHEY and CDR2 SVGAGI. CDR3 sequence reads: CASSLSLGRAGRNTIYF. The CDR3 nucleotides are TGTGCCAGCAGTTTATCCCTTGGCCGGGCTGGTAGAAACACCATATATTTT.

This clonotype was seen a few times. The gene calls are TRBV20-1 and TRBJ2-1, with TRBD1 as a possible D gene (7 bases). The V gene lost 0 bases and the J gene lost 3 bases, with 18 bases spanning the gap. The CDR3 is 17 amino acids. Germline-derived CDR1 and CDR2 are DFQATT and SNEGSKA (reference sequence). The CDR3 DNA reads TGCAGTGCTAGAGATGCGGCGGGACAGTTAGGCTACAATGAGCAGTTCTTC. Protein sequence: CSARDAAGQLGYNEQFF.

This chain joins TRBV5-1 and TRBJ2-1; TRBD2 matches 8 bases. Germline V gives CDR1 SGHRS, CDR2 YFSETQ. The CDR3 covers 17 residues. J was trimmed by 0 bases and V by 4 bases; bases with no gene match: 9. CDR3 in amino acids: CASSEVTSASSYNEQFF. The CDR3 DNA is TGCGCCAGCAGCGAGGTGACTAGCGCTAGCTCCTACAATGAGCAGTTCTTC. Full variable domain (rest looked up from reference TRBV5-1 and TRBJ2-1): KAGVTQTPRYLIKTRGQQVTLSCSPISGHRSVSWYQQTPGQGLQFLFEYFSETQRNKGNFPGRFSGRQFSNSRSEMNVSTLELGDSALYLCASSEVTSASSYNEQFFGPGTRLTVL.

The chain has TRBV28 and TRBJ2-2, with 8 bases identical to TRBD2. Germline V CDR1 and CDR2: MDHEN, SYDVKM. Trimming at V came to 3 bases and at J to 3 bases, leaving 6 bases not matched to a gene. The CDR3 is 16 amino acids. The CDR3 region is CASSLTGGPDTGELFF. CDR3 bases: TGTGCCAGCAGTTTGACGGGAGGGCCGGACACCGGGGAGCTGTTTTTT.